Listed below are T cell receptor beta chains from one sample, sequenced in a study of cytomegalovirus exposure and HLA in healthy donors. The data were produced by immunoSEQ multiplex PCR, yet TCRdb's version contains in-frame clones alone and is incomplete. The table lists approximately 69,000 clones, 74% of them singletons, with roughly 20% in the top ten. Input material: PBMCs. Receptors originate from a woman aged 25 to 45 in good health and CMV-seropositive. CDR3s include the opening cysteine and the closing phenylalanine or tryptophan. D genes are given only for firm matches. The listing skips clone size in some rows; elsewhere it reads once, few, many or a size class.

D gene | clone size | J gene | V gene | CDR3 DNA | CDR3 protein
NA | NA | TRBJ1-1 | TRBV6-5 | TGTGCCAGCAACCAGGGTACTGAAGCTTTCTTT | CASNQGTEAFF
NA | NA | TRBJ2-7 | TRBV29-1 | TGCAGCGCGACTAGCTCCTACGAGCAGTACTTC | CSATSSYEQYF
NA | NA | TRBJ1-2 | TRBV2 | TGTGCCAGCAGCGTTACAGGGCCTAACTATGGCTACACCTTC | CASSVTGPNYGYTF
NA | NA | TRBJ2-3 | TRBV4-3 | TGCGCCAGCAGCCAAGATAGAGGGATCAGCACAGATACGCAGTATTTT | CASSQDRGISTDTQYF
NA | few | TRBJ2-7 | TRBV6-1 | TGTGCCAGCAGTGTATCCGAGCAGTACTTC | CASSVSEQYF
TRBD2 | NA | TRBJ2-6 | TRBV9 | TGTGCCAGCAGCGCCCGAGGGACTAGCGCTGGGGCCAACGTCCTGACTTTC | CASSARGTSAGANVLTF
NA | NA | TRBJ2-4 | TRBV4-1 | TGCGCCAGCAGCCAAGATAACAGTAAAAACATTCAGTACTTC | CASSQDNSKNIQYF
NA | NA | TRBJ2-7 | TRBV7-6 | TGTGCCAGCAGCTTACCGGGCCGGGGCGAGCAGTACTTC | CASSLPGRGEQYF
NA | few | TRBJ2-5 | TRBV5-1 | TGCGCCAGCACTATTAGCGATCCAGAAGAGACCCAGTACTTC | CASTISDPEETQYF
TRBD1 | NA | TRBJ1-3 | TRBV6-1 | TGTGCCAGCAGTAAAGGACAGGGTCTAGGAGGAAACACCATATATTTT | CASSKGQGLGGNTIYF
NA | NA | TRBJ1-1 | TRBV5-1 | TGCGCCAGCAGCTTGGACAGGGTTGGGTACACTGAAGCTTTCTTT | CASSLDRVGYTEAFF